This T cell receptor beta chain was retrieved from a study of T cells in Graves' hyperthyroidism and ophthalmopathy. This clonotype occurred many times. Researchers took RNA transcripts and amplified the TCR beta CDR3 regions from them. HTBI primers drove first-round RT-PCR of the TCR CDR3. MiXCR, run by TCRdb on the multiplex PCR reads, gives a single entry per CDR3 protein. The data show roughly 510,000 distinct CDR3 sequences, about a fifth seen once. Lactation, pregnancy, other autoimmune disease or uncontrolled infection led to exclusion of patients. Germline CDR1 is MNHNS and CDR2 is SASEGT. V lost 9 bases and J 5 bases, leaving 16 bases between the germline ends. The CDR3 spans 13 residues.

Material for sequencing was blood. The TCR was taken from a man aged 18-30 years with Graves' hyperthyroidism. The chain carries TRBV6-1 and TRBJ1-1; D call uncertain. CDR3 sequence reads: CASSLGWRTEAFF. The CDR3 DNA reads as TGTGCCAGTTCCTTGGGGTGGAGGACTGAAGCTTTCTTT.